The 30 T cell receptor beta chains given below trace back to one sample, sequenced in a study of T cells after yellow fever vaccination. TCRdb re-derived calls from the 5' RACE reads in MiXCR, one entry per CDR3 protein. The sample gives more than 300,000 distinct CDR3 sequences, roughly 10% of which show up once; 3% to 4% is in the top ten. The source was CD4+ T cells sorted from PBMCs, collected 45 days after the yellow fever booster vaccination. These TCRs come from a man younger than 35 who received the YFV17D yellow fever vaccine.

This clonotype appeared a few times. The V gene is TRBV7-8, the J gene TRBJ1-4; D remains unclear. V was clipped by 3 bases and J by 7 bases, with 6 bases between them. The germline V gene encodes CDR1 SGHVS and CDR2 FQNEAQ. The CDR3 sequence is 12 residues long. This CDR3 reads CASSFFGEKLFF. CDR3 nucleotide sequence: TGTGCCAGCAGCTTCTTCGGTGAAAAACTGTTTTTT.

This clonotype has a handful of counts. V and J are TRBV5-1 and TRBJ1-1; D remains ambiguous. V was clipped by 4 bases and J by 0 bases, with 13 bases between them. The CDR3 consists of 15 residues. In germline, CDR1 is SGHRS, CDR2 YFSETQ. CDR3 loop: CASSPTTDMNTEAFF. Written as DNA, the CDR3 is TGCGCCAGCAGCCCCACGACGGATATGAACACTGAAGCTTTCTTT.

There are a few counts of this clonotype. The chain has TRBV20-1 and TRBJ2-5, with a weak D call TRBD2 (5 bases). Between the trimmed V and J ends, which lost 1 base and 5 bases, there was a span of 20 bases. From germline, CDR1 is DFQATT and CDR2 SNEGSKA (reference sequence). CDR3 length: 16 amino acids. The CDR3 DNA is TGCAGTGCTAGAGTCGCGAGTGGGAGTGCATGGGAGACCCAGTACTTC. Translation gives CSARVASGSAWETQYF.

In the case of this clonotype: A much larger clone lies a single base off, so this may be a read error. The chain joins TRBV2 to TRBJ2-3; TRBD2 aligns across 10 bases. Looked up from germline, CDR1 is SNHLY and CDR2 is FYNNEI. The CDR3 length is 15 residues. CDR3 in DNA: TGTGCCAGCAGTCAAAAGCGGGGGGGCCCAGATATGCAGTATTTT. It codes for CASSQKRGGPDMQYF. Using reference TRBV2 and TRBJ2-3 for the parts outside the CDR3, the full variable domain is EPEVTQTPSHQVTQMGQEVILRCVPISNHLYFYWYRQILGQKVEFLVSFYNNEISEKSEIFDDQFSVERPDGSNFTLKIRSTKLEDSAMYFCASSQKRGGPDMQYFGPGTRLTVL.

CDR3 loop: CASAAGGGSPLHF. CDR3 sequence (DNA): TGTGCCAGCGCTGCGGGGGGCGGTTCACCCCTCCACTTT. The J gene is TRBJ1-6, the V gene TRBV2; D may be TRBD1 (6 bases). The CDR3 runs 13 residues. V was clipped by 8 bases and J by 9 bases, with 14 bases between them. Germline V gene lookup returns CDR1 SNHLY and CDR2 FYNNEI.

In regard to this clonotype: A read error may explain this, as a much larger clone is one base away. The rearrangement joins TRBV6-2 or TRBV6-3 to TRBJ1-1, with 7 bases lining up with TRBD1. Germline lookup yields CDR1 MNHEY and CDR2 SVGEGT. After removal of 0 bases from V and 3 bases from J, the junction contained 1 base not matched to a gene. This CDR3 contains 14 residues. This chain's CDR3 is CASSYSTGYTEAFF. DNA of the CDR3: TGTGCCAGCAGTTACTCGACAGGGTACACTGAAGCTTTCTTT.

The sample holds a few counts of this clonotype. The chain employs TRBV3-1 and TRBJ2-5, with TRBD1 matching over 11 bases. V dropped 1 base and J dropped 5; count of bases not matched to a gene: 6. The CDR3 consists of 16 residues. Germline values: CDR1 LGHDT, CDR2 YNNKEL (reference sequence). CDR3 nucleotide sequence: TGTGCCAGCAGCCAAGTCGGACAGGGGGCGAAGGAGACCCAGTACTTC. Translating gives CASSQVGQGAKETQYF.

In this sample, this clonotype turned up many times. The chain carries TRBV6-6 and TRBJ2-1, with D perhaps assigned TRBD1 or TRBD2 (5 bases each). This CDR3 comprises 14 residues. Germline assignment: CDR1 MNHNY and CDR2 SVGAGI (reference sequence). V was clipped by 2 bases and J by 6 bases, with 11 bases between them. The chain's CDR3 is CASSYGTPGNEQFF. In DNA, the CDR3 is TGTGCCAGCAGTTACGGGACCCCCGGCAATGAGCAGTTCTTC.

The rearrangement uses TRBV12-3 or TRBV12-4 and TRBJ1-6; TRBD1 matches 7 bases. The V segment lost 5 bases and the J segment 5 bases; nucleotides outside the gene matches: 9. The CDR3 loop spans 16 amino acids. In DNA, the CDR3 is TGTGCCAGCAGTCCCCGGCAAGGGGGCAATAATTCACCCCTCCACTTT. Amino acids: CASSPRQGGNNSPLHF.

This clonotype appeared a few times. The chain has TRBV20-1 and TRBJ2-3; no clear D. The CDR3 contains 10 residues. Germline V gene sequence: CDR1 DFQATT, CDR2 SNEGSKA (reference sequence). The V end lost 5 bases, the J end lost 3 bases, and 3 bases lay between the germline ends. The CDR3 DNA reads TGCAGTGCTTTAACAGATACGCAGTATTTT. Protein sequence: CSALTDTQYF.

The table lists this clonotype with a few counts. This chain connects TRBV5-1 to TRBJ2-2; D gene unclear. Germline-derived CDR1 and CDR2 are SGHRS and YFSETQ. The CDR3 covers 13 residues. Trimming pared 0 bases from V and 4 bases from J, leaving 4 bases between. The CDR3 region is CASSLDPTGELFF. The CDR3 nucleotides read TGCGCCAGCAGCTTGGACCCCACCGGGGAGCTGTTTTTT.

V and J are TRBV7-2 and TRBJ2-3; 9 bases line up with TRBD2. J was trimmed by 3 bases and V by 5 bases; bases with no gene match: 6. The length of the CDR3 is 15 residues. Per germline, CDR1 SGHTA and CDR2 FQGNSA. Here the CDR3 reads CASSTRLAETDTQYF. As DNA, the CDR3 is TGTGCCAGCAGCACCCGACTAGCGGAGACAGATACGCAGTATTTT.

V is TRBV18 and J is TRBJ1-2; no clear D. This CDR3 has 12 residues. V dropped 0 bases and J dropped 7 bases, with 6 bases sitting between them. CDR1 KGHSH and CDR2 LQKENI come from the germline V gene. DNA for the CDR3: TGTGCCAGCTCACCACCAGTTTCTGGCTACACCTTC. Translated, it gives CASSPPVSGYTF.

V is TRBV20-1 and J is TRBJ2-5, with TRBD2 matching over 14 bases. V gave up 5 bases and J gave up 1 base; unmatched junction bases: 3. Germline CDR1 reads DFQATT; CDR2 reads SNEGSKA (reference sequence). This CDR3 contains 15 residues. The CDR3, as DNA: TGCAGTGCTGATGGGACTAGCGGGGGCCAAGAGACCCAGTACTTC. It yields the protein CSADGTSGGQETQYF.

This clonotype appeared a few times. The chain links TRBV7-2 to TRBJ2-5; weak D call: TRBD2 (7 bases). V lost 0 bases, J lost 5 bases, and 13 bases lay in between. This CDR3 spans 15 amino acids. Germline lookup yields CDR1 SGHTA and CDR2 FQGNSA. The CDR3 sequence: CASSLAGGPVETQYF. The CDR3 DNA is TGTGCCAGCAGCTTAGCGGGGGGGCCGGTCGAGACCCAGTACTTC.

This clonotype was seen ten or more times. Written as DNA, the CDR3 is TGCGCCAGCAGCTTGGGAGTGGGGAACTCCTACAATGAGCAGTTCTTC. Its protein product is CASSLGVGNSYNEQFF. The chain combines TRBV5-1 with TRBJ2-1; D unresolved. The CDR3 extends over 16 amino acids. V was trimmed by 0 bases and J by 0 bases, leaving 10 bases between them. Germline CDR1 reads SGHRS; CDR2 reads YFSETQ.

A few counts support this clonotype. The V gene is TRBV6-6, the J gene TRBJ1-1; 7 bases agree with TRBD1. Per germline, CDR1 MNHNY and CDR2 SVGAGI (reference sequence). The CDR3 runs to 13 residues. The trim removed 7 bases at V and 0 bases at J, leaving 2 bases unmatched. Written as DNA, the CDR3 is TGTGCCAGCACTGACAGGGTGAACACTGAAGCTTTCTTT. Protein sequence: CASTDRVNTEAFF.

This clonotype was picked up many times. This sequence joins TRBV5-1 and TRBJ2-1; a possible D gene is TRBD2 (5 bases). V dropped 0 bases and J dropped 8 bases, with 18 bases sitting between them. Germline lookup yields CDR1 SGHRS and CDR2 YFSETQ. The CDR3 is 16 amino acids. CDR3 region: CASSLEASSVGDEQFF. The CDR3 region has the DNA TGCGCCAGCAGCTTGGAGGCTAGCTCCGTGGGCGATGAGCAGTTCTTC.

This clonotype was found many times. The rearrangement joins TRBV7-2 to TRBJ2-1; D remains unclear. There are 15 residues in the CDR3. The germline CDR1 and CDR2 sequences are SGHTA and FQGNSA. The V and J ends lost 6 bases and 6 bases respectively, with 18 bases between them. The DNA for the CDR3 is TGTGCCAGCAGACCGGCCCTAAGTGGAATCAATGAGCAGTTCTTC. Its protein is CASRPALSGINEQFF.

This clonotype has a handful of counts. V is TRBV24-1 and J is TRBJ1-5; D not resolved. Between the trimmed V and J ends, which lost 2 bases and 1 base, there was a span of 11 bases. Germline V lookup: CDR1 KGHDR, CDR2 SFDVKD. The CDR3 covers 16 residues. CDR3 loop: CATSDSSTGSNQPQHF. The CDR3 DNA reads as TGTGCCACCAGTGATTCCTCGACGGGGAGCAATCAGCCCCAGCATTTT.

The table lists this clonotype with many counts. The chain uses TRBV5-1 and TRBJ2-2; no firm D call. Germline CDR1 is SGHRS and CDR2 is YFSETQ. Trimming removed 4 bases from V and 1 base from J, with 17 bases in between. The CDR3 consists of 17 residues. The CDR3 spells CASSPEVSVRNTGELFF. The CDR3 DNA is TGCGCCAGCAGCCCGGAAGTCAGTGTTCGGAACACCGGGGAGCTGTTTTTT.

CDR3 protein: CASSTGQGPYEQYV. CDR3 in DNA: TGTGCCAGCAGTACGGGACAGGGGCCCTACGAGCAGTACGTC. The chain combines TRBV5-5 with TRBJ2-7, with 10 bases lining up with TRBD1. CDR1 and CDR2 (germline): SGHKS, YYEKEE (reference sequence). Germline trimming cut 5 bases from V and 2 bases from J; bases unmatched to any gene: 4. The CDR3 totals 14 residues.

The V gene is TRBV5-1, the J gene TRBJ1-1; D call uncertain. This CDR3 has 17 residues. The V end lost 2 bases, the J end lost 1 base, and 18 bases lay between the germline ends. Germline CDR1 reads SGHRS; CDR2 reads YFSETQ. CDR3 coding DNA: TGCGCCAGCAGCTTCTCGGGTCCGGCCTTCGCGAACACTGAAGCTTTCTTT. Its translation is CASSFSGPAFANTEAFF.

The sample holds a few counts of this clonotype. This chain joins TRBV9 and TRBJ2-1; possibly TRBD1 for D (5 bases). Germline V CDR1 and CDR2: SGDLS, YYNGEE. This CDR3 has 16 residues. Trimming pared 3 bases from V and 3 bases from J, leaving 16 bases between. The chain's CDR3 is CASSELDNPYYNEQFF. For the CDR3, the DNA is TGTGCCAGCAGCGAATTGGACAACCCGTACTACAATGAGCAGTTCTTC. Full variable domain (remainder filled in from reference TRBV9 and TRBJ2-1): DSGVTQTPKHLITATGQRVTLRCSPRSGDLSVYWYQQSLDQGLQFLIQYYNGEERAKGNILERFSAQQFPDLHSELNLSSLELGDSALYFCASSELDNPYYNEQFFGPGTRLTVL.

The V call is TRBV3-2, the J call TRBJ2-3. TRBV3-2 corresponds to a pseudogene. The CDR3 spans 11 residues. CDR3 loop: CASPGADTQYF. The DNA of the CDR3 is TGTGCCAGCCCTGGGGCAGATACGCAGTATTTT.

The chain uses TRBV5-1 and TRBJ2-3; D remains unclear. CDR3 size: 14 residues. Germline CDR1 and CDR2: SGHRS and YFSETQ. V was cut by 1 base and J by 4 bases, with 10 bases left in between. The CDR3 region has the DNA TGCGCCAGCAGCTTGACCCTTCCCCCAGATACGCAGTATTTT. Translated, it gives CASSLTLPPDTQYF. The entire variable domain, with the rest obtained from reference TRBV5-1 and TRBJ2-3, is as follows: KAGVTQTPRYLIKTRGQQVTLSCSPISGHRSVSWYQQTPGQGLQFLFEYFSETQRNKGNFPGRFSGRQFSNSRSEMNVSTLELGDSALYLCASSLTLPPDTQYFGPGTRLTVL.

This clonotype was counted between two and nine times. The rearrangement links TRBV7-9 to TRBJ2-3, with D maybe TRBD2 (6 bases). This CDR3 contains 14 residues. V was pared by 4 bases and J by 0 bases, with 8 bases between. CDR1 is SEHNR, CDR2 FQNEAQ, per germline (reference sequence). The DNA for the CDR3 is TGTGCCAGCAGCTGGGACTCTAGCACAGATACGCAGTATTTT. Its translation is CASSWDSSTDTQYF.

A few counts support this clonotype. The rearrangement links TRBV7-2 to TRBJ2-1, with D maybe TRBD1 (6 bases). V was cut by 4 bases and J by 4 bases, with 17 bases left in between. CDR3 length: 16 residues. In germline, CDR1 is SGHTA, CDR2 FQGNSA. The CDR3 region is CASSSQGLSTYNEQFF. CDR3 bases: TGTGCCAGCAGCTCACAGGGCCTATCAACTTACAATGAGCAGTTCTTC.

The genes are TRBV6-2 or TRBV6-3 and TRBJ2-2; D is unresolved. CDR1 and CDR2 (germline): MNHEY, SVGEGT. This CDR3 comprises 13 residues. V lost 0 bases to trimming and J lost 9 bases, with 8 bases between them. The CDR3 spells CASSYSGSRELFF. CDR3 nucleotides: TGTGCCAGCAGTTACTCTGGCAGCAGGGAGCTGTTTTTT.

The rearrangement uses TRBV6-5 and TRBJ2-5; 10 bases are a match to TRBD1. Losses at the gene ends were 5 bases for V and 4 bases for J; bases not matched to a gene: 16. The CDR3 spans 18 residues. Germline V lookup: CDR1 MNHEY, CDR2 SVGAGI. CDR3 protein: CASSQQGTGARGRETQYF. In DNA, the CDR3 is TGTGCCAGCAGTCAACAGGGGACAGGGGCGCGGGGAAGAGAGACCCAGTACTTC.